The clone carrying this T cell receptor (beta chain) came up a few times. It was through 5'RACE template switching that TCR cDNA was made, with a universal primer site and UMIs added. TCRdb re-called the 5' RACE reads with MiXCR, one entry per CDR3 protein. Of 80,000 to 100,000 distinct CDR3 sequences listed, about 8.4% are singletons. The CDR3 spans 14 residues. V was clipped by 3 bases and J by 3 bases, with 12 bases between them. Per the germline V gene, CDR1 is SGHRS and CDR2 is YFSETQ. These data come from a study of T cells after yellow fever vaccination. Overall study findings and caveats: The secondary response was weaker, and its peak arrived faster, on day 5 versus 15.

The source of this sequence is a man between 18 and 35 years old who received the YFV17D yellow fever vaccine. The source material was CD8+ T cells not binding an NS4B(214-222) dextramer, sorted from PBMCs, sampled around 15 days after the first yellow fever vaccination. The chain carries TRBV5-1 and TRBJ1-1; D might be TRBD1 (6 bases). This CDR3 reads CASSSTGLDTEAFF. CDR3 coding DNA: TGCGCCAGCAGCTCAACAGGGTTGGACACTGAAGCTTTCTTT.